A single sample gave rise to the 4 T cell receptor beta chains below, sequenced in a study of identical twins. Using its own MiXCR run on the 5' RACE reads, TCRdb lists one record per CDR3 protein. The data hold about 900,000 distinct CDR3 sequences, with roughly 12% observed a single time. These sequences were also reported in another study, on yellow fever vaccine responses in identical twins.

The sequenced material came from PBMCs. The receptor set was obtained from a woman aged 18-29 years in good health.

This clonotype was observed at least ten times. The chain recombines TRBV29-1 with TRBJ2-1; 9 nucleotides match TRBD1. The CDR3 loop spans 15 amino acids. V lost 4 bases and J lost 8; bases outside the gene matches: 12. The germline V gene encodes CDR1 SQVTM and CDR2 ANQGSEA. The CDR3 sequence: CSVGRDRVFSYEQFF. Written as DNA, the CDR3 is TGCAGCGTTGGCCGGGACAGGGTTTTCAGCTATGAGCAGTTCTTC.

This clonotype has just a few counts. This sequence joins TRBV25-1 and TRBJ2-1; tentatively, D is TRBD1 (6 bases). Germline CDR1 reads MGHDK; CDR2 reads SYGVNS. The CDR3 has 15 residues. V was shortened by 3 bases and J by 2 bases, with 11 bases between the two germline ends. The CDR3 bases are TGTGCCAGCAGTGACCACAGGGCCCCCTACAATGAGCAGTTCTTC. It codes for CASSDHRAPYNEQFF.

This clonotype came up many times. The V call is TRBV12-3 or TRBV12-4, the J call TRBJ2-5, with TRBD1 matching over 9 bases. CDR3 size: 15 residues. V dropped 7 bases and J dropped 2; count of bases not matched to a gene: 8. CDR3 residues: CASNRDRDGQETQYF. The DNA for the CDR3 is TGTGCCAGCAACCGGGACAGGGATGGGCAAGAGACCCAGTACTTC.

This clonotype was seen ten or more times. The V gene is TRBV12-3 or TRBV12-4, the J gene TRBJ1-2; unclear D gene. Trimming took 6 bases from V and 4 from J, leaving 6 bases between them. The CDR3 covers 11 residues. The CDR3 DNA sequence: TGTGCCAGCAGCCTGACCTATGGCTACACCTTC. Translation gives CASSLTYGYTF.